The 32 T cell receptor beta chains listed next were all sequenced from one sample in a study of OX40 agonist ivuxolimab in advanced cancers. Sequenced by immunoSEQ multiplex PCR; TCRdb stores in-frame clones only, minus some. The profile covers fewer than 85,000 clones, with around 86% appearing a single time and less than 2% taken by the ten largest. Source: CD4+ or CD8+ T cells sorted from blood, taken in a trial of the OX40 agonist ivuxolimab. These receptors were obtained from an adult with an advanced solid tumor such as melanoma, head and neck, liver or kidney cancer.

This clone was detected only once. In DNA form, the CDR3 reads TGCGCCAGCCTGGACGCCAATGAAAAACTGTTTTTT. Translating gives CASLDANEKLFF. The chain joins TRBV10-2 to TRBJ1-4; D gene unclear. The CDR3 consists of 12 residues. Germline loops: CDR1 WSHSY, CDR2 SAAADI. Trimming cost V 8 bases and J 5 bases, with 9 bases left between them.

The CDR3 here is CASTRNTRSDTQYF. CDR3 in DNA: TGTGCCAGCACTAGGAACACAAGGTCAGATACGCAGTATTTT. The chain couples TRBV2 to TRBJ2-3; D gene unclear. Between the trimmed V and J ends, which lost 7 bases and 4 bases, there was a span of 15 bases. This CDR3 comprises 14 residues. Germline V gives CDR1 SNHLY, CDR2 FYNNEI.

The chain combines TRBV28 with TRBJ1-2, with D possibly being TRBD1 (5 bases). CDR3 length: 15 amino acids. V shed 7 bases and J shed 0 bases, with 15 bases lying between them. Germline CDR1 is MDHEN and CDR2 is SYDVKM. The CDR3 reads CASTARGDSNYGYTF. The CDR3 DNA sequence: TGTGCCAGCACCGCCCGGGGGGATTCTAACTATGGCTACACCTTC.

In this sample, this clone turned up a few times. The rearrangement links TRBV9 to TRBJ2-5, with D possibly matching TRBD1 (6 bases). V lost 1 base, J lost 2 bases, and 12 bases lay in between. This CDR3 is built from 15 residues. The germline V gene has CDR1 SGDLS and CDR2 YYNGEE. The CDR3 sequence is CASSVTGLLQETQYF. CDR3 sequence (DNA): TGTGCCAGCAGCGTAACAGGGCTCTTACAAGAGACCCAGTACTTC.

The rearrangement joins TRBV5-1 to TRBJ2-2; tentatively, D is TRBD1 (5 bases). V dropped 0 bases and J dropped 1 base, with 13 bases sitting between them. The length of the CDR3 is 17 residues. Germline V gene data show CDR1 as SGHRS and CDR2 as YFSETQ. The CDR3 DNA reads as TGCGCCAGCAGCTTGGTTCCAGCAGGGCTGAACACCGGGGAGCTGTTTTTT. Translation gives CASSLVPAGLNTGELFF.

This chain connects TRBV11-2 to TRBJ2-7; D unclear. V lost 5 bases and J 1 base, leaving 12 bases between the germline ends. CDR1 is SGHAT, CDR2 FQNNGV, per germline. The CDR3 covers 14 residues. The DNA of the CDR3 is TGTGCCAGCAGCCCCCGGACGTTTTCCTACGAGCAGTACTTC. Its protein product is CASSPRTFSYEQYF.

This clone was seen a few times. The chain employs TRBV2 and TRBJ1-4; the D gene is possibly TRBD1 (5 bases). The CDR3 consists of 15 residues. From germline, CDR1 is SNHLY and CDR2 FYNNEI. Trimming cost V 6 bases and J 8 bases, with 19 bases left between them. CDR3 protein: CASRGDRVIGEKLFF. CDR3 in DNA: TGTGCCAGCAGGGGGGATAGAGTAATCGGAGAAAAACTGTTTTTT. Combining the CDR3 with reference TRBV2 and TRBJ1-4 gives the whole variable domain EPEVTQTPSHQVTQMGQEVILRCVPISNHLYFYWYRQILGQKVEFLVSFYNNEISEKSEIFDDQFSVERPDGSNFTLKIRSTKLEDSAMYFCASRGDRVIGEKLFFGSGTQLSVL.

This clone has just a few counts. The chain recombines TRBV27 with TRBJ1-1, with D possibly TRBD1 on 5 matching bases. This CDR3 has 17 amino acids. Germline CDR1 reads MNHEY; CDR2 reads SMNVEV (reference sequence). V shed 5 bases and J shed 6 bases, with 25 bases lying between them. CDR3 DNA: TGTGCCAGCAGTATGCATCCTGGACGGGGACTTTACCCTGAAGCTTTCTTT. This codes for CASSMHPGRGLYPEAFF.

This sequence joins TRBV19 and TRBJ2-5; a weak D match, TRBD1 (5 bases). Germline loops: CDR1 LNHDA, CDR2 SQIVND (reference sequence). The ends were cut back, 5 bases at V and 1 base at J, with 8 bases in the middle. The CDR3 covers 13 residues. The CDR3 protein is CASSDRPQETQYF. CDR3 bases: TGTGCCAGTAGTGACAGACCCCAAGAGACCCAGTACTTC.

This clone turned up a few times. The chain uses TRBV19 and TRBJ1-5; D is uncertain. The CDR3 runs 12 residues. Germline assignment: CDR1 LNHDA and CDR2 SQIVND (reference sequence). Between the trimmed V and J ends, which lost 7 bases and 5 bases, there was a span of 9 bases. CDR3 coding DNA: TGTGCCAGTACGTGGGGTTATCAGCCCCAGCATTTT. Translating gives CASTWGYQPQHF.

This CDR3 is CASSSSIQTGEETQYF. CDR3 coding DNA: TGTGCCAGCAGCTCTTCAATTCAAACCGGGGAAGAGACCCAGTACTTC. The chain employs TRBV5-4 and TRBJ2-5; perhaps TRBD2 as D (5 bases). CDR1 SGHNT and CDR2 YYREEE come from the germline V gene (reference sequence). V lost 3 bases to trimming and J lost 3 bases, with 18 bases between them. The CDR3 runs to 16 residues.

The chain employs TRBV5-4 and TRBJ1-2, with TRBD1 matching 7 bases. This CDR3 is built from 12 residues. CDR1 is SGHNT, CDR2 YYREEE, per germline (reference sequence). Trimming removed 4 bases from V and 8 bases from J; junction bases left unmatched: 5. The chain's CDR3 is CASSLTGQGYTF. CDR3 DNA sequence: TGTGCCAGCAGCCTGACAGGGCAGGGCTACACCTTC.

This clone was picked up one time. V usage is TRBV18 and J usage is TRBJ2-2, with 7 positions matching TRBD1. The V and J ends lost 6 bases and 3 bases, in that order; junction bases with no gene match: 4. Germline V lookup: CDR1 KGHSH, CDR2 LQKENI. The CDR3 extends over 14 amino acids. The CDR3: CASSRQGDTGELFF. The CDR3, as DNA: TGTGCCAGCTCCCGACAGGGAGACACCGGGGAGCTGTTTTTT.

The rearrangement links TRBV20-1 to TRBJ1-2; no reliable D call. The CDR3 contains 10 residues. Germline V gene data show CDR1 as DFQATT and CDR2 as SNEGSKA (reference sequence). CDR3 in DNA: TGCATGCATAAGGGTTATGGCTACACCTTC. Its translation is CMHKGYGYTF.

This clone was found once. V and J are TRBV30 and TRBJ1-1, with D uncertain. Germline assignment: CDR1 GTSNPN and CDR2 SVGIG (reference sequence). The CDR3 has 12 amino acids. V gave up 0 bases and J gave up 8 bases, with 10 bases separating them. The CDR3 reads CAWSVSLGEAFF. For the CDR3, the DNA is TGTGCCTGGAGTGTAAGTCTCGGGGAAGCTTTCTTT. The whole variable domain, remainder taken from reference TRBV30 and TRBJ1-1, is SQTIHQWPATLVQPVGSPLSLECTVEGTSNPNLYWYRQAAGRGLQLLFYSVGIGQISSEVPQNLSASRPQDRQFILSSKKLLLSDSGFYLCAWSVSLGEAFFGQGTRLTVV.

The chain joins TRBV10-3 to TRBJ1-3; 7 positions match TRBD1. The CDR3 has 15 amino acids. The germline V gene has CDR1 ENHRY and CDR2 SYGVKD. Trimming took 6 bases from V and 0 from J; bases not matched to a gene: 5. The CDR3 DNA is TGTGCCATCAGCCGGGACAGCAGCTCTGGAAACACCATATATTTT. Protein sequence: CAISRDSSSGNTIYF.

The chain employs TRBV7-9 and TRBJ1-6, with a possible D match to TRBD1 (6 bases). The V gene lost 6 bases and the J gene lost 2 bases, with 11 bases spanning the gap. Per the germline V gene, CDR1 is SEHNR and CDR2 is FQNEAQ (reference sequence). This CDR3 comprises 15 residues. This CDR3 is CASRGGGPYNSPLHF. CDR3 nucleotides: TGTGCCAGCAGAGGGGGGGGTCCCTATAATTCACCCCTCCACTTT.

V is TRBV4-1 and J is TRBJ1-4; 7 positions match TRBD1. The length of the CDR3 is 16 residues. Germline CDR1 and CDR2: MGHRA and YSYEKL. V lost 5 bases and J lost 2; bases outside the gene matches: 8. The DNA of the CDR3 is TGCGCCAGCAGCTCCGGGGAGGGGGCGACTAATGAAAAACTGTTTTTT. The encoded protein is CASSSGEGATNEKLFF.

This chain joins TRBV6-4 and TRBJ2-5; D is uncertain. The germline CDR1 and CDR2 sequences are MRHNA and SNTAGT. CDR3 length equals 11 residues. The V end lost 4 bases, the J end lost 5 bases, and 5 bases lay between the germline ends. In DNA, the CDR3 is TGTGCCAGCAGTGGTACGGAGACCCAGTACTTC. It is translated as CASSGTETQYF.

This clone is a singleton in its sample. The V and J genes are TRBV11-2 and TRBJ2-5; the D is unclear. Germline V gene sequence: CDR1 SGHAT, CDR2 FQNNGV. The CDR3 length is 13 residues. V gave up 0 bases and J gave up 1 base, with 3 bases separating them. The CDR3 is CASSLEGQETQYF. CDR3 nucleotides: TGTGCCAGCAGCTTAGAAGGCCAAGAGACCCAGTACTTC.

This chain joins TRBV5-1 and TRBJ2-1, with D perhaps assigned TRBD1 or TRBD2 (6 bases each). Germline V lookup: CDR1 SGHRS, CDR2 YFSETQ. The V end was cut by 0 bases, the J end by 0 bases, with 13 bases between. This CDR3 region has 17 residues. CDR3 DNA sequence: TGCGCCAGCAGCTTGGGCACGGGGGCGAGCTCCTACAATGAGCAGTTCTTC. Amino acid sequence: CASSLGTGASSYNEQFF.

The CDR3 reads CATSRALGQGKETQYF. Here the CDR3 DNA reads TGTGCCACCAGCAGAGCCCTGGGACAGGGGAAAGAGACCCAGTACTTC. This chain joins TRBV15 and TRBJ2-5; 10 bases match TRBD1. Germline loops: CDR1 LNHNV, CDR2 YYDKDF (reference sequence). Unmatched junction bases numbered 5, after V lost 1 base and J lost 3 bases. The CDR3 has 16 residues.

The J gene is TRBJ1-2, the V gene TRBV27; 8 positions match TRBD1. Germline CDR1 is MNHEY and CDR2 is SMNVEV (reference sequence). The CDR3 totals 17 residues. V dropped 6 bases and J dropped 1; count of bases not matched to a gene: 13. For the CDR3, the DNA is TGTGCCAGCAGAGTTACAGGGGGTCTCTTTGGTAACTATGGCTACACCTTC. It specifies CASRVTGGLFGNYGYTF.

The rearrangement uses TRBV19 and TRBJ1-1; D is unresolved. This CDR3 is 12 amino acids long. Germline-derived CDR1 and CDR2 are LNHDA and SQIVND (reference sequence). Trimming took off 3 bases at V and 8 bases at J, with 10 bases between the two ends. The CDR3: CASSIWPEEAFF. CDR3 sequence (DNA): TGTGCCAGTAGTATTTGGCCCGAGGAAGCTTTCTTT.

The chain is built from TRBV5-6 and TRBJ2-7; D call uncertain. This CDR3 is built from 13 residues. The germline V gene encodes CDR1 SGHDT and CDR2 YYEEEE. V dropped 3 bases and J dropped 5 bases, with 12 bases sitting between them. This CDR3 is CASSYPGLDEQYF. DNA of the CDR3: TGTGCCAGCAGCTATCCCGGCCTGGACGAGCAGTACTTC.

This sequence joins TRBV28 and TRBJ1-2, with 8 bases matching TRBD1. This CDR3 contains 15 residues. V shed 4 bases, J shed 0 bases, and the junction held 4 bases outside the gene matches. The germline V gene encodes CDR1 MDHEN and CDR2 SYDVKM. Here the CDR3 reads CASSSQGGANYGYTF. The CDR3 region has the DNA TGTGCCAGCAGTTCACAGGGGGGGGCTAACTATGGCTACACCTTC.

On this clone: Different DNA sequences within this sample yield the same CDR3. The chain uses TRBV7-9 and TRBJ2-2; D gene uncertain. CDR3 length equals 14 residues. Trimming took 0 bases from V and 2 from J, leaving 4 bases between them. CDR1 and CDR2 (germline): SEHNR, FQNEAQ (reference sequence). Here the CDR3 reads CASSLARNTGELFF. Written as DNA, the CDR3 is TGTGCCAGCAGCTTAGCGAGAAACACCGGGGAGCTGTTTTTT.

The sample holds one count of this clone. A read error may account for a junction end that differs from germline. This chain's CDR3 is CASNLDGSNEQFF. CDR3 DNA: TGCGCCAGCAACTTGGACGGGAGCAATGAGCAGTTCTTC. The chain employs TRBV5-1 and TRBJ2-1; D perhaps matches TRBD2 (6 bases). The length of the CDR3 is 13 residues. The germline V gene has CDR1 SGHRS and CDR2 YFSETQ. Full variable domain (rest looked up from reference TRBV5-1 and TRBJ2-1): KAGVTQTPRYLIKTRGQQVTLSCSPISGHRSVSWYQQTPGQGLQFLFEYFSETQRNKGNFPGRFSGRQFSNSRSEMNVSTLELGDSALYLCASNLDGSNEQFFGPGTRLTVL.

The table lists this clone with a count of one. V and J are TRBV28 and TRBJ2-7, with 8 nucleotides matching TRBD1. CDR3 size: 16 residues. The ends lost 2 bases at V and 3 bases at J; junction bases unmatched: 9. Germline values: CDR1 MDHEN, CDR2 SYDVKM. CDR3 nucleotide sequence: TGTGCCAGCAGTTTAGTTTCTGGGACAGGACTCTACGAGCAGTACTTC. It yields the protein CASSLVSGTGLYEQYF. The full variable domain, with the rest looked up from reference TRBV28 and TRBJ2-7, is DVKVTQSSRYLVKRTGEKVFLECVQDMDHENMFWYRQDPGLGLRLIYFSYDVKMKEKGDIPEGYSVSREKKERFSLILESASTNQTSMYLCASSLVSGTGLYEQYFGPGTRLTVT.

This chain uses TRBV10-1 with TRBJ2-1; 8 bases are shared with TRBD1. This CDR3 region has 13 residues. Germline V gene lookup returns CDR1 WNHNN and CDR2 SYGVQD (reference sequence). Germline trimming cut 8 bases from V and 2 bases from J; bases unmatched to any gene: 2. CDR3 nucleotide sequence: TGCGCCAGCGGACAGGGCCCCTACAATGAGCAGTTCTTC. Amino acids: CASGQGPYNEQFF.

Here the CDR3 DNA reads TGTGCCAGCAGCTTAACCGGGGGGAACTCCTACAATGAGCAGTTCTTC. Its translation: CASSLTGGNSYNEQFF. The rearrangement uses TRBV7-3 and TRBJ2-1; 7 positions agree with TRBD2. Trimming took 0 bases from V and 0 from J; bases not matched to a gene: 2. Germline V gene sequence: CDR1 SGHTA, CDR2 FQGTGA. The CDR3 sequence is 16 residues long. The full variable domain, its missing parts supplied by reference TRBV7-3 and TRBJ2-1, is GAGVSQTPSNKVTEKGKYVELRCDPISGHTALYWYRQSLGQGPEFLIYFQGTGAADDSGLPNDRFFAVRPEGSVSTLKIQRTERGDSAVYLCASSLTGGNSYNEQFFGPGTRLTVL.

This clone was counted a single time. The chain has TRBV6-5 and TRBJ2-7; a weak D match, TRBD2 (6 bases). V lost 10 bases to trimming and J lost 3 bases, with 19 bases between them. This CDR3 comprises 14 residues. Germline lookup yields CDR1 MNHEY and CDR2 SVGAGI. CDR3 nucleotide sequence: TGTGCCACCCAGCCTGGGGGGATAGACTACGAGCAGTACTTC. Translated, it gives CATQPGGIDYEQYF.